This T cell receptor (beta chain) came from a study of cytomegalovirus exposure and HLA in healthy donors. Donors showed nominal health when sampled, although they likely had unrecorded immune exposures. General study points: Later work found that TCR association rates differed between HLA loci; DRB1 had the most and HLA-C the fewest. Most subjects had HLA-A and HLA-B alleles reportedly predicted accurately by TCR beta sequences. A list of about 160 TCR beta chains associated with cytomegalovirus was given.

A multiplex PCR was run with 60 Vbeta primers and 13 Jbeta primers. The assay was immunoSEQ multiplex PCR, and TCRdb's table has in-frame clones only and misses some. The sample records roughly 150,000 clones, under 70% being singletons. Of note for this clone: Its antigen is as yet unknown.

The sample consisted of PBMCs. This clonotype was sampled from a man aged 25-45 years in good health and CMV-seropositive.

The CDR3 reads CASSLMAGQSRGPDTQYF. CDR3 DNA: TGTGCCAGCAGTTTAATGGCGGGGCAGTCAAGGGGGCCAGATACGCAGTATTTT. The chain joins TRBV28 to TRBJ2-3, with D tentatively TRBD1 (7 bases). Trimming stripped 2 bases from V and 4 bases from J, with 22 bases between. This CDR3 contains 18 residues. Germline CDR1 MDHEN, CDR2 SYDVKM.